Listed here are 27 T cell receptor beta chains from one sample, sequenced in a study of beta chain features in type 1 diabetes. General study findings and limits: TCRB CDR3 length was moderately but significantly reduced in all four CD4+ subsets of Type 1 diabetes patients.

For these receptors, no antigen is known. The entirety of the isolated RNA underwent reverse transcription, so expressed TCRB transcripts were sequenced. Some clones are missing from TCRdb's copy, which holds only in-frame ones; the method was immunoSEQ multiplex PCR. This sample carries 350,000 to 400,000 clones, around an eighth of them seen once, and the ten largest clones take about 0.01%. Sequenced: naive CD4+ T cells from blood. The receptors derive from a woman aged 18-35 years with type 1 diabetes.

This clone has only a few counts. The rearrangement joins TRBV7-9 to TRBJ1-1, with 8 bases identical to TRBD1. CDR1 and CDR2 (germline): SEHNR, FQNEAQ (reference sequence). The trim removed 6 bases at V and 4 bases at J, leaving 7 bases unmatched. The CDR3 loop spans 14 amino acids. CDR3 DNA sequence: TGTGCCAGCAGTATTCAGGGGGCAGGCACTGAAGCTTTCTTT. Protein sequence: CASSIQGAGTEAFF.

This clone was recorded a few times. CDR3 region: CASSTQGARTEAFF. CDR3 nucleotides: TGCGCCAGCAGCACACAGGGGGCTCGAACTGAAGCTTTCTTT. V is TRBV5-1 and J is TRBJ1-1, with 9 bases matching TRBD1. CDR1 is SGHRS and CDR2 is YFSETQ in the germline V gene. Trimming cost V 4 bases and J 5 bases; bases outside gene matches: 6. There are 14 residues in the CDR3.

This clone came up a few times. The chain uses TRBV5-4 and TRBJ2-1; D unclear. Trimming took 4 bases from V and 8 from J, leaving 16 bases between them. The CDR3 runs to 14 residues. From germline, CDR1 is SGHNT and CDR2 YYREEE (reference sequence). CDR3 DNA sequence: TGTGCCAGCAGCGCTCCAGAGGAATCCCATGAGCAGTTCTTC. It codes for CASSAPEESHEQFF.

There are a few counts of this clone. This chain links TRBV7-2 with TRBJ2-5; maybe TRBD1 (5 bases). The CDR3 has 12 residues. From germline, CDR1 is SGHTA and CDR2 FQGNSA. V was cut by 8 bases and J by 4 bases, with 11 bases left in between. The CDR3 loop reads CASGWQGETQYF. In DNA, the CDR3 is TGTGCCAGCGGATGGCAGGGAGAGACCCAGTACTTC.

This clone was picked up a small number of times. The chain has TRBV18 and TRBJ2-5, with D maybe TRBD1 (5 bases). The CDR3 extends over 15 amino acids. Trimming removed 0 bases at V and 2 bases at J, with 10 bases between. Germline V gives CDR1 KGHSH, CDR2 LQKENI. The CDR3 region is CASSPPGRQQETQYF. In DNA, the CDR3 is TGTGCCAGCTCACCACCGGGGCGGCAACAAGAGACCCAGTACTTC. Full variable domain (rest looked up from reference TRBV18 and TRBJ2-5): NAGVMQNPRHLVRRRGQEARLRCSPMKGHSHVYWYRQLPEEGLKFMVYLQKENIIDESGMPKERFSAEFPKEGPSILRIQQVVRGDSAAYFCASSPPGRQQETQYFGPGTRLLVL.

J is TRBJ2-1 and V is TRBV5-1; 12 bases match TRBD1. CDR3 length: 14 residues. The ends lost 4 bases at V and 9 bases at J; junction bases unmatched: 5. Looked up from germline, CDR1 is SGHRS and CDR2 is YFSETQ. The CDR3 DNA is TGCGCCAGCAGCCCCGGGACAGGGGGCGGTGAGCAGTTCTTC. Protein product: CASSPGTGGGEQFF.

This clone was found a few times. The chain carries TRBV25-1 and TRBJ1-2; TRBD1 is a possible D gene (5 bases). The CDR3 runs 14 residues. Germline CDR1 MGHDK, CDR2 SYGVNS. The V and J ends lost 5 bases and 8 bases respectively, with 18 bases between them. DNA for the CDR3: TGTGCCAGCAGTCCGACAGCTAGATTTTACGGCTACACCTTC. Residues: CASSPTARFYGYTF.

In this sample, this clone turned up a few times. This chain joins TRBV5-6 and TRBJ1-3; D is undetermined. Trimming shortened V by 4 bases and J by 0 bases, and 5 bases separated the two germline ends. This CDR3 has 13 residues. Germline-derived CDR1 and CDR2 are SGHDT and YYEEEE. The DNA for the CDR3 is TGTGCCAGCAGCCTCCGCTCTGGAAACACCATATATTTT. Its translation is CASSLRSGNTIYF.

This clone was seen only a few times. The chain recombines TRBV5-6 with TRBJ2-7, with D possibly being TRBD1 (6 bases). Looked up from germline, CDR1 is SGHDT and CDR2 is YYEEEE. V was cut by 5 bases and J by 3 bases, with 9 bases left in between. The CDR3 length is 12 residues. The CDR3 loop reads CASSMDSYEQYF. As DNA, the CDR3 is TGTGCCAGCAGTATGGACAGCTACGAGCAGTACTTC.

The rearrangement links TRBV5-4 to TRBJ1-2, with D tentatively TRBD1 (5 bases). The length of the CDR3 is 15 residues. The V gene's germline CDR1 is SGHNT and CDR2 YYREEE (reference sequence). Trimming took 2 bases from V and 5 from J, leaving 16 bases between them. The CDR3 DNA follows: TGTGCCAGCAGCTTCTCCGGGACTTCAGAGTATGGCTACACCTTC. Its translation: CASSFSGTSEYGYTF.

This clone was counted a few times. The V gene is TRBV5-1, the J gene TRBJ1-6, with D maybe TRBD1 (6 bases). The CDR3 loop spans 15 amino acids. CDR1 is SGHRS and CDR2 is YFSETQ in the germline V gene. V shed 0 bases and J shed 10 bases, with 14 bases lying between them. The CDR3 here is CASSLATGLESPLHF. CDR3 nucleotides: TGCGCCAGCAGCTTGGCCACAGGGCTGGAATCACCCCTCCACTTT. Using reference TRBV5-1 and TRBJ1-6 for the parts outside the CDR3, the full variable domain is KAGVTQTPRYLIKTRGQQVTLSCSPISGHRSVSWYQQTPGQGLQFLFEYFSETQRNKGNFPGRFSGRQFSNSRSEMNVSTLELGDSALYLCASSLATGLESPLHFGNGTRLTVT.

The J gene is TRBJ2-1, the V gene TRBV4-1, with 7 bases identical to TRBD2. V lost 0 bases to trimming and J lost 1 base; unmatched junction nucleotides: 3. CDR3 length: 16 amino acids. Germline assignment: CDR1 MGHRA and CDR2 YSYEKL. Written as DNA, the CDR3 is TGCGCCAGCAGCCAAGAGGAGCGGGGATCCTACAATGAGCAGTTCTTC. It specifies CASSQEERGSYNEQFF.

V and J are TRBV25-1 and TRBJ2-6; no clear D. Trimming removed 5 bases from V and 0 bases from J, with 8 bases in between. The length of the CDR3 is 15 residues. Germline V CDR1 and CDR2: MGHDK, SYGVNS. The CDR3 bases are TGTGCCAGCAGTCCGAGAAACTCTGGGGCCAACGTCCTGACTTTC. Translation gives CASSPRNSGANVLTF.

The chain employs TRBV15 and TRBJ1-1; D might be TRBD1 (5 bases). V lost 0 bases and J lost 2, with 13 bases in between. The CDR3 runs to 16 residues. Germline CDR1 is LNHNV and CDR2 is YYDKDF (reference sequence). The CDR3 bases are TGTGCCACCAGCAGAGATCAGGGCCGCCTAAACACTGAAGCTTTCTTT. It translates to CATSRDQGRLNTEAFF.

The CDR3 DNA reads TGTGCCATCAGTGGGACTAGCGGGACCCACAATGAGCAGTTCTTC. It specifies CAISGTSGTHNEQFF. The chain uses TRBV10-3 and TRBJ2-1, with TRBD2 matching over 12 bases. V trimming: 4 bases; J trimming: 5 bases; junction bases outside the gene matches: 3. The germline V gene encodes CDR1 ENHRY and CDR2 SYGVKD. CDR3 length: 15 residues.

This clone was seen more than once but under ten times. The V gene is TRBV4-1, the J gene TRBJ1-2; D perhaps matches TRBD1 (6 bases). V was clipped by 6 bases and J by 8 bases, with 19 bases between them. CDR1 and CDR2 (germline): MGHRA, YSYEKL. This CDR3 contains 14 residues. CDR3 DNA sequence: TGCGCCAGCAGACACCCGGGACAATCGCAGGGCTACACCTTC. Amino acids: CASRHPGQSQGYTF.

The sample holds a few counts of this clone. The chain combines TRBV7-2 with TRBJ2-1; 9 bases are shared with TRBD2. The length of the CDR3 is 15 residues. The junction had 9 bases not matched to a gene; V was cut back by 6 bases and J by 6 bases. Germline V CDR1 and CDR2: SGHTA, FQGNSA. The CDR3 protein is CASRLSGGGANEQFF. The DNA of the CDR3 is TGTGCCAGCAGACTCTCCGGCGGGGGGGCCAATGAGCAGTTCTTC. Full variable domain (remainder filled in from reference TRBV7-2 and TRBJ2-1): GAGVSQSPSNKVTEKGKDVELRCDPISGHTALYWYRQSLGQGLEFLIYFQGNSAPDKSGLPSDRFSAERTGGSVSTLTIQRTQQEDSAVYLCASRLSGGGANEQFFGPGTRLTVL.

CDR3 in DNA: TGTGCCAGCGCAACTTCAGGGGCGGGGAACACTGAAGCTTTCTTT. It is translated as CASATSGAGNTEAFF. The V gene is TRBV7-9, the J gene TRBJ1-1; the D gene is possibly TRBD1 (6 bases). Germline values: CDR1 SEHNR, CDR2 FQNEAQ (reference sequence). The CDR3 contains 15 residues. Trimming shortened V by 8 bases and J by 1 base, and 17 bases separated the two germline ends. Full variable domain (rest looked up from reference TRBV7-9 and TRBJ1-1): DTGVSQNPRHKITKRGQNVTFRCDPISEHNRLYWYRQTLGQGPEFLTYFQNEAQLEKSRLLSDRFSAERPKGSFSTLEIQRTEQGDSAMYLCASATSGAGNTEAFFGQGTRLTVV.

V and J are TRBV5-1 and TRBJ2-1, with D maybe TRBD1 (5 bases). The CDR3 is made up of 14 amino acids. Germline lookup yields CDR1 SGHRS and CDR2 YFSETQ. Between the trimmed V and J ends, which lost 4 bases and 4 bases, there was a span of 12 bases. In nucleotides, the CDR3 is TGCGCCAGCAGCCAAGGACAAGCTTACAATGAGCAGTTCTTC. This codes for CASSQGQAYNEQFF.

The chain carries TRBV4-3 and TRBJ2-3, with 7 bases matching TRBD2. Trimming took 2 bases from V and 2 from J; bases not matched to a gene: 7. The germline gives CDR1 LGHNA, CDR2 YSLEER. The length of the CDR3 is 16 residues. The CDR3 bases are TGCGCCAGCAGCCAACGTAGCGGGCAAGTCACAGATACGCAGTATTTT. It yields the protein CASSQRSGQVTDTQYF.

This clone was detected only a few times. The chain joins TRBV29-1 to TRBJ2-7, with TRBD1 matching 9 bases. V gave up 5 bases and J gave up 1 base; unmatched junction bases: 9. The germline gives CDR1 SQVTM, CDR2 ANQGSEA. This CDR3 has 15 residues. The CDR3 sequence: CSVYLTGGRSYEQYF. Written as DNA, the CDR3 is TGCAGCGTTTATTTAACAGGGGGCAGATCCTACGAGCAGTACTTC.

This CDR3 is CASSLEWDRGYNEQFF. In nucleotides, the CDR3 is TGTGCCAGCAGCTTGGAGTGGGACAGGGGGTACAATGAGCAGTTCTTC. The chain couples TRBV13 to TRBJ2-1; 11 nucleotides line up with TRBD1. CDR1 is PRHDT, CDR2 FYEKMQ, per germline (reference sequence). J was trimmed by 4 bases and V by 3 bases; bases with no gene match: 5. CDR3 size: 16 residues.

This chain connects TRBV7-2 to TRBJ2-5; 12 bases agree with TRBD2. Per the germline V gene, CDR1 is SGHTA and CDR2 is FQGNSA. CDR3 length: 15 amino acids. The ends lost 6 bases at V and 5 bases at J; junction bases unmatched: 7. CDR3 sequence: CASSLGLAGWETQYF. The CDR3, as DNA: TGTGCCAGCAGTCTCGGACTAGCGGGATGGGAGACCCAGTACTTC.

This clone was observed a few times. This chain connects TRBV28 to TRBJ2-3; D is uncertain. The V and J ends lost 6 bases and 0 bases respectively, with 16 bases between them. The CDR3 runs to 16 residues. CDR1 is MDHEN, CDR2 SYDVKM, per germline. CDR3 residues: CASSPPPGPSTDTQYF. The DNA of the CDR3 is TGTGCCAGCAGCCCCCCACCGGGTCCTAGCACAGATACGCAGTATTTT.

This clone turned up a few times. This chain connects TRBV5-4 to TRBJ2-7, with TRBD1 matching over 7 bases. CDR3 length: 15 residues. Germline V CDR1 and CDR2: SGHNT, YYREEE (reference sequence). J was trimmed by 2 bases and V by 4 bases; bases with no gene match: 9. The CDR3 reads CASSRSTGTAYEQYF. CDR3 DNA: TGTGCCAGCAGCCGCTCGACCGGGACAGCCTACGAGCAGTACTTC.

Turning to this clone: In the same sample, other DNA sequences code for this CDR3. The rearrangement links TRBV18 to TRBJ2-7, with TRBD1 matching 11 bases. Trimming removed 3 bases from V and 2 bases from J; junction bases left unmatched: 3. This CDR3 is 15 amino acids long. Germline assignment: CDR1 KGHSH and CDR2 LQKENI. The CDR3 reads CASSPGTGGTYEQYF. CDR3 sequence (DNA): TGTGCCAGCTCACCCGGGACAGGGGGTACCTACGAGCAGTACTTC.

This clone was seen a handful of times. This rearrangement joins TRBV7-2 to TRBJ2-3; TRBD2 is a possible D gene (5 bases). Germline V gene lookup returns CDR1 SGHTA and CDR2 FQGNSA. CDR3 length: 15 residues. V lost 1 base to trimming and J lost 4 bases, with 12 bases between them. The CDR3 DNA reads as TGTGCCAGCAGCTTAGTAGCAATCGGGGCAGATACGCAGTATTTT. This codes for CASSLVAIGADTQYF.